The clone carrying this T cell receptor beta chain was found many times. Its specificity is not known. Diagnostic decisions used clinical symptoms, serum thyroxine and TRAb, thyroid ultrasound and orbital computed tomography. The V and J ends lost 0 bases and 8 bases respectively, with 8 bases between them. Germline assignment: CDR1 SGHAT and CDR2 FQNNGV. The CDR3 is 13 amino acids. The sample is drawn from a study of T cells in Graves' hyperthyroidism and ophthalmopathy. TCR beta CDR3 region amplification was performed from RNA transcripts. Researchers ran a first-round RT-PCR on the TCR CDR3 using the HTBI primer set. TCRdb re-called the multiplex PCR reads with MiXCR, one entry per CDR3 protein. This sample carries 350,000 to 400,000 distinct CDR3 sequences, approximately 15% of them seen once, and the ten largest clones take 8% to 13%. Study conclusions and caveats: The model forecast ophthalmopathy, anticipating it by a median about 7 months before onset. Appearing also in blood were most of the thyroid clonotypes expanded above 0.001.

The clonotype was recovered from a woman in her fifties or sixties with Graves' hyperthyroidism. This chain joins TRBV11-2 and TRBJ2-1; D unclear. The sample comprised blood. The CDR3 DNA is TGTGCCAGCAGCTTAGATTGGTCTTATGAGCAGTTCTTC. Translated, it gives CASSLDWSYEQFF.